This T cell receptor beta chain was identified in a study of metastatic and nonmetastatic thyroid tumors. In the study overall: Blood and tumor or nodule tissue repertoires from malignant and benign thyroid patients were compared.

Until they underwent thyroid surgery, no patient had received any treatment. Concerning this clone itself: The antigen is not known.

Whole-study results and caveats: In blood and tumor, TCR beta diversity was reportedly significantly higher in malignant thyroid tumors than in benign nodules.

In the authors' methods: Researchers built a distant-metastasis classifier for papillary thyroid cancer that drew on CDR3 differences across clinicopathological groups. TCRdb re-called clones via MiXCR from the PCR reads. These V and J calls derive from TCRdb rather than the authors' analysis. Found here are approximately 2,500 clones, around a quarter of them singletons; the top ten hold about a fifth. The TCR comes from a female donor with papillary thyroid cancer or a benign thyroid nodule (not recorded which). Some clones in this sample may be carry-over from other donors' samples. The sample consisted of tumor tissue.

Here the CDR3 reads CASRSLQGRYDTEAFF. CDR3 coding DNA: TGTGCCAGCAGGTCTCTACAGGGGCGGTACGACACTGAAGCTTTCTTT. J is TRBJ1-1 and V is TRBV28; 7 nucleotides match TRBD1. The CDR3 contains 16 residues. Germline V lookup: CDR1 MDHEN, CDR2 SYDVKM. V trimming: 6 bases; J trimming: 3 bases; junction bases outside the gene matches: 13.